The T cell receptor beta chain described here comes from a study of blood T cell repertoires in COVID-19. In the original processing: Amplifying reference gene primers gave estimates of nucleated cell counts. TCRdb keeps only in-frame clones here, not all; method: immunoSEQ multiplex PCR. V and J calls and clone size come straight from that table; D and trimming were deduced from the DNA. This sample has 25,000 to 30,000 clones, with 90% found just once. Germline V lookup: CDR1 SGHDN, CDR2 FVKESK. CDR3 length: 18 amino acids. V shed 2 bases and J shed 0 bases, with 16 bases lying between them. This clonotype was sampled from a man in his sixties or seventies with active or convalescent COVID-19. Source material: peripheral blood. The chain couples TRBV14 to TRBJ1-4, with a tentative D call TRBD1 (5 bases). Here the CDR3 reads CASSQWAGSGATNEKLFF. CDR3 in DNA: TGTGCCAGCAGCCAATGGGCAGGGTCGGGTGCAACTAATGAAAAACTGTTTTTT.